Below, 21 T cell receptor beta chains from the same sample are listed, as sequenced in a study of blood T cell repertoires in COVID-19. Clones were sequenced by immunoSEQ multiplex PCR, and TCRdb holds only the in-frame ones, with some missing. The data show around 58,000 clones, with almost 90% seen just once and 10% to 15% held by the top ten. Source material: peripheral blood. These receptors all stem from a man aged 55 to 69 with active COVID-19.

This clone was seen just once. Sequence at one end of the junction differs from germline and may be a read error. This chain connects TRBV27 to TRBJ2-2; 8 bases map to TRBD1. This CDR3 contains 16 residues. Germline lookup yields CDR1 MNHEY and CDR2 SMNVEV (reference sequence). The CDR3 region has the DNA TGTGCCAGCAGGGAGTACGGGGACAGGATACACCGGGGAGCTGTTTTT. Translated: CASREYGDRIHRGAVF.

The rearrangement joins TRBV5-6 to TRBJ2-3; a weak D match, TRBD2 (6 bases). CDR1 SGHDT and CDR2 YYEEEE come from the germline V gene. V was clipped by 0 bases and J by 1 base, with 9 bases between them. The CDR3 covers 15 residues. The CDR3 is CASSLAGLGTDTQYF. The CDR3 coding sequence is TGTGCCAGCAGCTTGGCGGGACTGGGCACAGATACGCAGTATTTT.

This clone was counted only a few times. The rearrangement joins TRBV9 to TRBJ2-7; 7 bases agree with TRBD2. From germline, CDR1 is SGDLS and CDR2 YYNGEE. CDR3 length: 12 residues. Trimming cost V 1 base and J 6 bases; bases outside gene matches: 1. The CDR3: CASSVPGGEQYF. The CDR3 region has the DNA TGTGCCAGCAGCGTACCGGGGGGCGAGCAGTACTTC.

A single count supports this clone. V gene TRBV7-3 combines with J gene TRBJ2-1; possibly TRBD2 for D (6 bases). The germline V gene has CDR1 SGHTA and CDR2 FQGTGA. Trimming cost V 1 base and J 5 bases, with 9 bases left between them. The CDR3 loop spans 14 amino acids. CDR3 nucleotide sequence: TGTGCCAGCAGCTTAAGGGGACTGAACAATGAGCAGTTCTTC. Amino acids: CASSLRGLNNEQFF.

This sequence joins TRBV7-2 and TRBJ1-1, with D uncertain. Trimming shortened V by 1 base and J by 4 bases, and 10 bases separated the two germline ends. Germline lookup yields CDR1 SGHTA and CDR2 FQGNSA. The length of the CDR3 is 14 residues. The CDR3 DNA is TGTGCCAGCAGCTTAGTCCGGGTAGGCACTGAAGCTTTCTTT. Protein sequence: CASSLVRVGTEAFF.

The rearrangement links TRBV7-8 to TRBJ2-1; 12 bases map to TRBD2. V was clipped by 3 bases and J by 3 bases; unmatched bases: 9. The CDR3 loop spans 18 amino acids. Germline CDR1 SGHVS, CDR2 FQNEAQ. The CDR3 is CASSFKTSGGANYNEQFF. As DNA, the CDR3 is TGTGCCAGCAGCTTCAAGACTAGCGGGGGTGCTAACTACAATGAGCAGTTCTTC.

The chain joins TRBV7-9 to TRBJ2-3, with D unclear. Per germline, CDR1 SEHNR and CDR2 FQNEAQ (reference sequence). The CDR3 has 15 amino acids. V was pared by 6 bases and J by 0 bases, with 13 bases between. CDR3 amino acids: CASSLHVGSTDTQYF. In DNA, the CDR3 is TGTGCCAGCAGTCTGCATGTCGGTAGCACAGATACGCAGTATTTT.

This chain joins TRBV11-2 and TRBJ1-1, with unresolved D. Trimming cost V 3 bases and J 1 base, with 12 bases left between them. The CDR3 runs 15 residues. The germline V gene encodes CDR1 SGHAT and CDR2 FQNNGV. In DNA form, the CDR3 reads TGTGCCAGCAGCTTCGGAGGGTTCAAGAACACTGAAGCTTTCTTT. Amino acid sequence: CASSFGGFKNTEAFF.

The chain couples TRBV3-1 (or the pseudogene TRBV3-2) to TRBJ1-4, with D unresolved. This CDR3 is built from 14 residues. Germline V CDR1 and CDR2: LGHDT, YNNKEL (reference sequence). The V end was cut by 1 base, the J end by 10 bases, with 13 bases between. The CDR3 sequence is CASSQGRGWVKLFF. The CDR3 region has the DNA TGTGCCAGCAGCCAAGGACGGGGTTGGGTAAAACTGTTTTTT.

The gene calls are TRBV3-1 (or the pseudogene TRBV3-2) and TRBJ2-7; D is uncertain. This CDR3 region has 14 residues. V lost 1 base and J lost 9, with 16 bases in between. Germline assignment: CDR1 LGHDT and CDR2 YNNKEL (reference sequence). The CDR3 DNA reads as TGTGCCAGCAGCCAAGCCCTGGGCGCTTCTGGGCAGTACTTC. Protein sequence: CASSQALGASGQYF.

This clone has just one count. The chain links TRBV30 to TRBJ2-4, with TRBD2 matching 8 bases. The CDR3 has 16 residues. Per germline, CDR1 GTSNPN and CDR2 SVGIG (reference sequence). Unmatched junction bases numbered 8, after V lost 0 bases and J lost 4 bases. CDR3 in DNA: TGTGCCTGGAGTGTACTGGCACCGGGAGGGAAAAACATTCAGTACTTC. This gives the protein CAWSVLAPGGKNIQYF.

The rearrangement links TRBV27 to TRBJ1-5; D possibly corresponds to TRBD1 (6 bases). The CDR3 covers 14 residues. Per the germline V gene, CDR1 is MNHEY and CDR2 is SMNVEV (reference sequence). V was clipped by 5 bases and J by 1 base, with 9 bases between them. The CDR3 here is CASSPTGSNQPQHF. The DNA of the CDR3 is TGTGCCAGCAGTCCTACAGGGAGCAATCAGCCCCAGCATTTT.

The rearrangement uses TRBV3-1 (or the pseudogene TRBV3-2) and TRBJ1-3; D is unresolved. The CDR3 is 15 amino acids. V gave up 1 base and J gave up 7 bases, with 14 bases separating them. From germline, CDR1 is LGHDT and CDR2 YNNKEL (reference sequence). CDR3 residues: CASSQGAGFGNTIYF. For the CDR3, the DNA is TGTGCCAGCAGCCAAGGCGCGGGGTTCGGCAACACCATATATTTT.

This sequence joins TRBV5-4 and TRBJ2-2; a possible D gene is TRBD2 (5 bases). Germline V CDR1 and CDR2: SGHNT, YYREEE (reference sequence). This CDR3 has 13 amino acids. Trimming took 3 bases from V and 6 from J, leaving 9 bases between them. The CDR3 protein is CASSSGSSGELFF. The CDR3 DNA sequence: TGTGCCAGCAGCTCGGGGTCCTCCGGGGAGCTGTTTTTT.

The chain combines TRBV15 with TRBJ2-7; 12 nucleotides match TRBD2. The ends lost 6 bases at V and 2 bases at J; junction bases unmatched: 2. Looked up from germline, CDR1 is LNHNV and CDR2 is YYDKDF (reference sequence). This CDR3 is built from 14 residues. The CDR3 here is CATSGLAGPYEQYF. DNA for the CDR3: TGTGCCACCAGTGGACTAGCGGGACCCTACGAGCAGTACTTC.

The J gene is TRBJ1-1, the V gene TRBV21-1; the D call of TRBD1 is as the table states it, not checked on the DNA. TRBV21-1 is designated a pseudogene. This CDR3 comprises 15 residues. Here the CDR3 DNA reads TGTGCCAGCAGCAACGAACTATGGAGGACAGCTGAAGCTTTCTTT. Translating it yields CASSNELWRTAEAFF.

The V gene is TRBV18, the J gene TRBJ2-3, with D possibly being TRBD1 (6 bases). Germline CDR1 and CDR2: KGHSH and LQKENI. V lost 2 bases to trimming and J lost 8 bases, with 11 bases between them. The CDR3 contains 13 residues. CDR3 sequence (DNA): TGTGCCAGCTCACCAGACAGACAGGCTACGCAGTATTTT. As protein: CASSPDRQATQYF.

The chain employs TRBV7-2 and TRBJ2-5; 12 bases align to TRBD2. CDR3 length: 18 amino acids. Germline values: CDR1 SGHTA, CDR2 FQGNSA. The V gene end was trimmed by 0 bases and the J gene end by 7 bases; junction bases not matched to a gene: 12. The CDR3 bases are TGTGCCAGCAGCTTAGCGCACCCTGGACTAGCGGGATGGGGGACCCAGTACTTC. Protein product: CASSLAHPGLAGWGTQYF.

V and J are TRBV18 and TRBJ2-1; D gene unclear. The CDR3 has 15 residues. The V and J ends lost 3 bases and 9 bases respectively, with 18 bases between them. Looked up from germline, CDR1 is KGHSH and CDR2 is LQKENI. CDR3 coding DNA: TGTGCCAGCTCACCCCGTCAGCAGGCCTTGGGTGAGCAGTTCTTC. This translates into CASSPRQQALGEQFF.

The chain combines TRBV12-5 with TRBJ2-1; 7 nucleotides match TRBD2. The CDR3 spans 13 residues. The germline V gene has CDR1 LGHNT and CDR2 FRNRAP. The V gene end was trimmed by 8 bases and the J gene end by 3 bases; junction bases not matched to a gene: 4. The CDR3 nucleotides are TGTGCTAGTAAGCGGGAACTCTACAATGAGCAGTTCTTC. Encoded protein: CASKRELYNEQFF.

This clone turned up a few times. This chain connects TRBV19 to TRBJ1-3; tentative D call: TRBD1 (5 bases). Germline CDR1 LNHDA, CDR2 SQIVND (reference sequence). Deletions cut 6 bases from V and 5 bases from J, with 14 bases between. The CDR3 covers 14 residues. CDR3 in amino acids: CASSTREGRNTIYF. The CDR3 DNA reads as TGTGCCAGTAGCACCAGGGAAGGCCGAAACACCATATATTTT.